A selection of T cell receptor beta chains follows, all from one sample in a study of shared clonotypes between healthy human individuals. Here immunoSEQ multiplex PCR was the method, and the copy in TCRdb shows in-frame clones only, minus some. The data contain under 2.5 million clones, under 95% of them seen just once; the ten biggest clones take up 0.37%. The sequenced material came from naive CD4+ T cells from PBMCs. These receptors all come from a man aged 18 to 30 in good health. Some clones in this sample may be carry-over from other donors' samples. Both conserved end residues are part of each CDR3. Each record gives: D gene, J gene, clone size, V gene, CDR3 protein, CDR3 DNA. A D gene is named only where the DNA matches it firmly. Clone size is shown for a subset of rows, as once, few, many or a class of expanded clone.

D gene: TRBD1; J gene: TRBJ1-2; clone size: -; V gene: TRBV19; CDR3 protein: CASSIQPGTGTRLDGYTF; CDR3 DNA: TGTGCCAGTAGTATTCAACCCGGGACAGGGACAAGATTGGATGGCTACACCTTC
D gene: TRBD2; J gene: TRBJ2-1; clone size: -; V gene: TRBV5-1; CDR3 protein: CASSSASGSWYNEQFF; CDR3 DNA: TGCGCCAGCAGCTCGGCTAGCGGGAGCTGGTACAATGAGCAGTTCTTC
D gene: -; J gene: TRBJ2-2; clone size: -; V gene: TRBV5-1; CDR3 protein: CASTWRRANTGELFF; CDR3 DNA: TGCGCCAGCACGTGGAGGCGCGCGAACACCGGGGAGCTGTTTTTT
D gene: -; J gene: TRBJ2-3; clone size: -; V gene: TRBV7-9; CDR3 protein: CASSLQGTSTDTQYF; CDR3 DNA: TGTGCCAGCAGCTTGCAGGGAACTAGCACAGATACGCAGTATTTT
D gene: -; J gene: TRBJ1-2; clone size: -; V gene: TRBV7-9; CDR3 protein: CASSLAGLDINYGYTF; CDR3 DNA: TGTGCCAGCAGCTTAGCCGGACTGGATATAAACTATGGCTACACCTTC
D gene: TRBD1; J gene: TRBJ1-4; clone size: -; V gene: TRBV28; CDR3 protein: CASSSPTGLREKLFF; CDR3 DNA: TGTGCCAGCAGTTCCCCGACAGGGTTGAGGGAAAAACTGTTTTTT
D gene: -; J gene: TRBJ2-3; clone size: -; V gene: TRBV18; CDR3 protein: CASSPDPFPDTQYF; CDR3 DNA: TGTGCCAGCTCACCTGACCCCTTCCCAGATACGCAGTATTTT
D gene: -; J gene: TRBJ2-3; clone size: -; V gene: TRBV4-3; CDR3 protein: CASSHEPRLVSSTDTQYF; CDR3 DNA: TGCGCCAGCAGCCACGAACCCCGACTAGTGTCTAGCACAGATACGCAGTATTTT
D gene: -; J gene: TRBJ2-7; clone size: -; V gene: TRBV2; CDR3 protein: CASRGGAYEQYF; CDR3 DNA: TGTGCCAGCAGGGGCGGAGCCTACGAGCAGTACTTC
D gene: TRBD2; J gene: TRBJ2-1; clone size: -; V gene: TRBV29-1; CDR3 protein: CSASPGLDNREQFF; CDR3 DNA: TGCAGCGCATCCCCGGGACTAGATAATCGTGAGCAGTTCTTC
D gene: -; J gene: TRBJ1-5; clone size: -; V gene: TRBV9; CDR3 protein: CASSVAVGQPQHF; CDR3 DNA: TGTGCCAGCAGCGTAGCCGTGGGTCAGCCCCAGCATTTT
D gene: TRBD2; J gene: TRBJ2-1; clone size: -; V gene: TRBV28; CDR3 protein: CASSRASFLSGRAGEQFF; CDR3 DNA: TGTGCCAGCAGTCGGGCCTCGTTCCTTAGCGGGAGGGCTGGTGAGCAGTTCTTC
D gene: -; J gene: TRBJ2-7; clone size: -; V gene: TRBV7-8; CDR3 protein: CASSRGTGVRYEQYF; CDR3 DNA: TGTGCCAGCAGCCGCGGGACGGGGGTCCGGTACGAGCAGTACTTC
D gene: -; J gene: TRBJ2-3; clone size: -; V gene: TRBV2; CDR3 protein: CASSAAGTKGTDTQYF; CDR3 DNA: TGTGCCAGCAGTGCCGCCGGGACAAAAGGAACAGATACGCAGTATTTT
D gene: TRBD1; J gene: TRBJ2-1; clone size: -; V gene: TRBV7-6; CDR3 protein: CASSLLPGQGAHEQFF; CDR3 DNA: TGTGCCAGCAGCTTACTCCCGGGGCAGGGGGCGCATGAGCAGTTCTTC
D gene: -; J gene: TRBJ2-1; clone size: once; V gene: TRBV2; CDR3 protein: CASSGFPAGSGEQFF; CDR3 DNA: TGTGCCAGCAGTGGTTTCCCGGCGGGATCGGGTGAGCAGTTCTTC
D gene: TRBD2; J gene: TRBJ2-5; clone size: once; V gene: TRBV7-2; CDR3 protein: CASSLAGTSEETQYF; CDR3 DNA: TGTGCCAGCAGCTTAGCCGGGACTAGCGAAGAGACCCAGTACTTC
D gene: -; J gene: TRBJ1-1; clone size: -; V gene: TRBV28; CDR3 protein: CASSFFGFRNTEAFF; CDR3 DNA: TGTGCCAGCAGTTTTTTTGGGTTTCGGAACACTGAAGCTTTCTTT
D gene: TRBD2; J gene: TRBJ2-1; clone size: -; V gene: TRBV28; CDR3 protein: CASRRASGIHNEQFF; CDR3 DNA: TGTGCCAGCAGGCGGGCTAGCGGGATCCACAATGAGCAGTTCTTC
D gene: -; J gene: TRBJ2-1; clone size: -; V gene: TRBV5-1; CDR3 protein: CASSLVALSSYNEQFF; CDR3 DNA: TGCGCCAGCAGCTTGGTAGCGCTTAGCTCCTACAATGAGCAGTTCTTC
D gene: -; J gene: TRBJ2-3; clone size: -; V gene: TRBV2; CDR3 protein: CASILGTTDTQYF; CDR3 DNA: TGTGCCAGCATTCTGGGGACTACAGATACGCAGTATTTT
D gene: TRBD1; J gene: TRBJ2-1; clone size: -; V gene: TRBV19; CDR3 protein: CASSIVGQGALDEQFF; CDR3 DNA: TGTGCCAGTAGTATAGTGGGACAGGGGGCTCTCGATGAGCAGTTCTTC
D gene: -; J gene: TRBJ1-1; clone size: few; V gene: TRBV7-3; CDR3 protein: CASSLTGTNTEAFF; CDR3 DNA: TGTGCCAGCAGCTTAACAGGGACGAACACTGAAGCTTTCTTT
D gene: -; J gene: TRBJ1-1; clone size: few; V gene: TRBV2; CDR3 protein: CASSGRVPTEAFF; CDR3 DNA: TGTGCCAGCAGTGGTCGAGTTCCCACTGAAGCTTTCTTT
D gene: TRBD1; J gene: TRBJ1-2; clone size: -; V gene: TRBV19; CDR3 protein: CASSIRGGVRYGYTF; CDR3 DNA: TGTGCCAGTAGTATTCGAGGGGGCGTACGATATGGCTACACCTTC
D gene: -; J gene: TRBJ2-7; clone size: -; V gene: TRBV2; CDR3 protein: CASSDRQGHIYEQYF; CDR3 DNA: TGTGCCAGCAGTGATAGGCAGGGGCATATCTACGAGCAGTACTTC